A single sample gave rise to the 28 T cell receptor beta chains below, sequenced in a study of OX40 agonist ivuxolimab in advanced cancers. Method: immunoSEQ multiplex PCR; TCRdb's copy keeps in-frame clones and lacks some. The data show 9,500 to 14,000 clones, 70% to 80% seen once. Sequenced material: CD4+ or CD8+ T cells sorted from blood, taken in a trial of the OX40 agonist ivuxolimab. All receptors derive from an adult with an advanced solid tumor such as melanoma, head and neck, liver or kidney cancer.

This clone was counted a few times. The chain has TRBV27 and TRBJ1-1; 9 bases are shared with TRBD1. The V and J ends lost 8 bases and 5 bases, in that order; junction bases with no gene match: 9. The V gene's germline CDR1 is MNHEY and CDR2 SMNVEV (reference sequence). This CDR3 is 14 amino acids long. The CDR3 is CASGRTGARTEAFF. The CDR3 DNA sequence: TGTGCCAGCGGTAGGACAGGGGCTCGTACTGAAGCTTTCTTT.

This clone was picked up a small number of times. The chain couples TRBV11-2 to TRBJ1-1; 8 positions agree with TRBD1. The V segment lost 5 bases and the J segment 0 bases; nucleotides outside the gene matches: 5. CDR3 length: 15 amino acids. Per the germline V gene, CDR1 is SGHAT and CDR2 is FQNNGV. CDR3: CASSRRQGLNTEAFF. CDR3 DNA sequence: TGTGCCAGCAGCAGGCGACAGGGGTTGAACACTGAAGCTTTCTTT.

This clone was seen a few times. The CDR3, as DNA: TGTGCCAGCGGGACTAGCGGGGGCTACGAGCAGTACTTC. It is translated as CASGTSGGYEQYF. The gene calls are TRBV6-6 and TRBJ2-7, with 14 bases that match TRBD2. V trimming: 8 bases; J trimming: 3 bases; junction bases outside the gene matches: 0. The germline V gene has CDR1 MNHNY and CDR2 SVGAGI (reference sequence). CDR3 length: 13 amino acids.

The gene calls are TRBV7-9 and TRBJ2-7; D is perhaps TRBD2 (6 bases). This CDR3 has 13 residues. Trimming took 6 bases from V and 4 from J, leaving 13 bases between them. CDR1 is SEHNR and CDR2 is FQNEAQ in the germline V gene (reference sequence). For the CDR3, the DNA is TGTGCCAGCAGTGGTGGGAGGAGTTACGAGCAGTACTTC. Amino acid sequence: CASSGGRSYEQYF.

This CDR3 reads CASSVGPRPDTQYF. The CDR3 nucleotides read TGTGCCAGCAGCGTAGGACCTAGACCAGATACGCAGTATTTT. The V gene is TRBV9, the J gene TRBJ2-3, with D unclear. This CDR3 has 14 amino acids. V lost 0 bases and J 4 bases, leaving 9 bases between the germline ends. Germline V CDR1 and CDR2: SGDLS, YYNGEE.

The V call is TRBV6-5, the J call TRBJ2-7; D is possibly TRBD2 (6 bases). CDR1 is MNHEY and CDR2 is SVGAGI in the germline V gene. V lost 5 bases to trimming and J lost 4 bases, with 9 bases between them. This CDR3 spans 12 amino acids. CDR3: CASSPGGYEQYF. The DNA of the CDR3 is TGTGCCAGCAGTCCCGGGGGTTACGAGCAGTACTTC.

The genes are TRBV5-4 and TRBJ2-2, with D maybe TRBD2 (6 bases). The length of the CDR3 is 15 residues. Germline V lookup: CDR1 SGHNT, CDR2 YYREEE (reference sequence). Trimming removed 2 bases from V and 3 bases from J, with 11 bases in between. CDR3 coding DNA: TGTGCCAGCAGCTTCGGGTCGGGAGACACCGGGGAGCTGTTTTTT. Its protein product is CASSFGSGDTGELFF.

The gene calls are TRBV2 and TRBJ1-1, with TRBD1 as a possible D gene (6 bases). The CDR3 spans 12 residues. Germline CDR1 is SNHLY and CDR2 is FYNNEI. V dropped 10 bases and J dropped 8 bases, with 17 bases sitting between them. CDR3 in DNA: TGTGCCATCGGCGAGTGGGGGACAGAAGCTTTCTTT. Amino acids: CAIGEWGTEAFF.

The CDR3 reads CASSIGGTSYYNEQFF. Here the CDR3 DNA reads TGTGCCAGCAGCATCGGGGGGACTAGCTATTACAATGAGCAGTTCTTC. The rearrangement uses TRBV9 and TRBJ2-1, with 9 bases aligning to TRBD2. This CDR3 has 16 residues. Germline assignment: CDR1 SGDLS and CDR2 YYNGEE. V trimming: 4 bases; J trimming: 4 bases; junction bases outside the gene matches: 9.

CDR3 amino acids: CASSLRGEGTYNEQFF. The CDR3 DNA is TGTGCCAGCAGCTTGCGGGGGGAGGGTACTTACAATGAGCAGTTCTTC. The J gene is TRBJ2-1, the V gene TRBV5-6; TRBD2 matches 7 bases. After removal of 1 base from V and 4 bases from J, the junction contained 8 bases not matched to a gene. This CDR3 spans 16 amino acids. Germline-derived CDR1 and CDR2 are SGHDT and YYEEEE.

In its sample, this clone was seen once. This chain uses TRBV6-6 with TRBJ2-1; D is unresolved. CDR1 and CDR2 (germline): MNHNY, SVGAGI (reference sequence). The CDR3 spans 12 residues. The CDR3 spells CVTGLGYNEQFF. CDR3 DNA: TGTGTCACGGGTCTAGGATACAATGAGCAGTTCTTC.

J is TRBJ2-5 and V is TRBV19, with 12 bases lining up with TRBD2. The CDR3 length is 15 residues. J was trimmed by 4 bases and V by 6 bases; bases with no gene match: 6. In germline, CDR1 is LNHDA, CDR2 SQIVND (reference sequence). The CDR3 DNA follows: TGTGCCAGTAGCCTAGCGGGGGGGCTACGAGAGACCCAGTACTTC. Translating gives CASSLAGGLRETQYF.

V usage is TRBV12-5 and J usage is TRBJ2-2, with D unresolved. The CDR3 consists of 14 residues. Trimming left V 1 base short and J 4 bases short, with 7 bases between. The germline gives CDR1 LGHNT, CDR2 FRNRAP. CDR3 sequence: CASGLGSATGELFF. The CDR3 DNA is TGTGCTAGTGGTTTGGGAAGTGCCACCGGGGAGCTGTTTTTT.

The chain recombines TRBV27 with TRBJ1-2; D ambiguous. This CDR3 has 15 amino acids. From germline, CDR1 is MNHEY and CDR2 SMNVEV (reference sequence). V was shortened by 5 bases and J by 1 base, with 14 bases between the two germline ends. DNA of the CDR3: TGTGCCAGCAGTCGTCGACCAGTGGGTAACTATGGCTACACCTTC. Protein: CASSRRPVGNYGYTF.

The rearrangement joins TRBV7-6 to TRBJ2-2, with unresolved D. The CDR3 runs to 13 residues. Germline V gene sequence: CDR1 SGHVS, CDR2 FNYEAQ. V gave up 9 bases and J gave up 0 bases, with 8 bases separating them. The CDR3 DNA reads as TGTGCCAGTCTTCCAGCGAACACCGGGGAGCTGTTTTTT. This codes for CASLPANTGELFF.

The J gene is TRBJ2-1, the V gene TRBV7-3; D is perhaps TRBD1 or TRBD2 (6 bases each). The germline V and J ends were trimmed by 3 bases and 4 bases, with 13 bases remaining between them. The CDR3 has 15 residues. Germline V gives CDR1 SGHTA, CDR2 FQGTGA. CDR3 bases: TGTGCCAGCAGCTTCCGTGGGGGGCCATACAATGAGCAGTTCTTC. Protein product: CASSFRGGPYNEQFF.

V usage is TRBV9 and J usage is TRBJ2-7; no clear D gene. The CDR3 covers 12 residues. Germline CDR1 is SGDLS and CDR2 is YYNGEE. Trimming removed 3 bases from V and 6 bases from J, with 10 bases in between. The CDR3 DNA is TGTGCCAGCAGCGCCCCCCGGCTCGAGCAGTACTTC. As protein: CASSAPRLEQYF. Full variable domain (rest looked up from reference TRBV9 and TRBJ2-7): DSGVTQTPKHLITATGQRVTLRCSPRSGDLSVYWYQQSLDQGLQFLIQYYNGEERAKGNILERFSAQQFPDLHSELNLSSLELGDSALYFCASSAPRLEQYFGPGTRLTVT.

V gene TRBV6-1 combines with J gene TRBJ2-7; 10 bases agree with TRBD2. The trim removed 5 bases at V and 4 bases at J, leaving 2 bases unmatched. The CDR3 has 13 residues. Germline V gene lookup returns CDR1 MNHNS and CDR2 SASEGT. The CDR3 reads CASSPSGSYEQYF. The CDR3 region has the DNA TGTGCCAGCAGTCCTAGCGGGAGTTACGAGCAGTACTTC.

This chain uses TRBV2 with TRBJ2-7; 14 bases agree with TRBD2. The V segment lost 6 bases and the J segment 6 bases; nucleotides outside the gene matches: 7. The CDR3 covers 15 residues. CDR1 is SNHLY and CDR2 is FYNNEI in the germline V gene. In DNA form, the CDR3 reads TGTGCCAGCAGCACGACTAGCGGGAGGGCCCTCGAGCAGTACTTC. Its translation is CASSTTSGRALEQYF. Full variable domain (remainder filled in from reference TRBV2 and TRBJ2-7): EPEVTQTPSHQVTQMGQEVILRCVPISNHLYFYWYRQILGQKVEFLVSFYNNEISEKSEIFDDQFSVERPDGSNFTLKIRSTKLEDSAMYFCASSTTSGRALEQYFGPGTRLTVT.

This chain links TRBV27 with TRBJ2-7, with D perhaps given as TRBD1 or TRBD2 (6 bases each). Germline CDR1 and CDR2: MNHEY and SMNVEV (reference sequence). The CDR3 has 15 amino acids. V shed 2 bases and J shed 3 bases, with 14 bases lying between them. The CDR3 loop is CASSLVSRGVYEQYF. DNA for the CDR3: TGTGCCAGCAGTTTAGTATCGAGGGGGGTCTACGAGCAGTACTTC.

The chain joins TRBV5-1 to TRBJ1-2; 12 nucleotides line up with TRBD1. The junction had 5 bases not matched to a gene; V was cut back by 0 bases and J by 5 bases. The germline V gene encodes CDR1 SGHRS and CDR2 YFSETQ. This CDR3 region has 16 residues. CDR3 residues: CASSLDGTGGAYGYTF. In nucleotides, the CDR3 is TGCGCCAGCAGCTTGGACGGGACAGGGGGCGCTTATGGCTACACCTTC.

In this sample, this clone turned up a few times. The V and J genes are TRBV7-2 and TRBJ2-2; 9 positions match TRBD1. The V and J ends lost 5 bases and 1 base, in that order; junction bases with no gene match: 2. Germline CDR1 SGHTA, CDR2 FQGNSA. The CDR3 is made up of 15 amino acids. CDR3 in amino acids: CASSGTGMNTGELFF. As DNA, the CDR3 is TGTGCCAGCAGCGGGACAGGGATGAACACCGGGGAGCTGTTTTTT. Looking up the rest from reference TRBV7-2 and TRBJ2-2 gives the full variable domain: GAGVSQSPSNKVTEKGKDVELRCDPISGHTALYWYRQSLGQGLEFLIYFQGNSAPDKSGLPSDRFSAERTGGSVSTLTIQRTQQEDSAVYLCASSGTGMNTGELFFGEGSRLTVL.

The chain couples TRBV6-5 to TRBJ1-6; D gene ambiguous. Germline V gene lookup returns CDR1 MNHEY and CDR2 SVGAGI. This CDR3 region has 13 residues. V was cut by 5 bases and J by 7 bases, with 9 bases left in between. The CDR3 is CASSEAENSPLHF. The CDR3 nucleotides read TGTGCCAGCAGTGAAGCAGAAAATTCACCCCTCCACTTT.

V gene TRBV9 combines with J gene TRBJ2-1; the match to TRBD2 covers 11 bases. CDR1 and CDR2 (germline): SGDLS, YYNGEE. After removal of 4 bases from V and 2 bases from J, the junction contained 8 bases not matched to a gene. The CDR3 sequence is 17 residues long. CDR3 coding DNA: TGTGCCAGCAGCTCAAGTAAGGGACTAGCGGCCTACAATGAGCAGTTCTTC. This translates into CASSSSKGLAAYNEQFF.

The CDR3 DNA reads as TGTGCCAGCAGCCCTACAGGGGGCGGGGAGACCCAGTACTTC. Protein: CASSPTGGGETQYF. V gene TRBV7-9 combines with J gene TRBJ2-5; TRBD1 agrees at 9 bases. This CDR3 is built from 14 residues. V lost 5 bases to trimming and J lost 5 bases; unmatched junction nucleotides: 6. CDR1 is SEHNR and CDR2 is FQNEAQ in the germline V gene (reference sequence). The variable domain in full, completed from reference TRBV7-9 and TRBJ2-5, reads DTGVSQNPRHKITKRGQNVTFRCDPISEHNRLYWYRQTLGQGPEFLTYFQNEAQLEKSRLLSDRFSAERPKGSFSTLEIQRTEQGDSAMYLCASSPTGGGETQYFGPGTRLLVL.

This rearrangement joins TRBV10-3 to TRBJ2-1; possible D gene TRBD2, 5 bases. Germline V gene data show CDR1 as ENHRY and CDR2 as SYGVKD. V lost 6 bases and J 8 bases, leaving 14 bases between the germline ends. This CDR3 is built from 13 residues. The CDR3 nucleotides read TGTGCCATCAGAGATGTGGTGGAGGATGAGCAGTTCTTC. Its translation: CAIRDVVEDEQFF.

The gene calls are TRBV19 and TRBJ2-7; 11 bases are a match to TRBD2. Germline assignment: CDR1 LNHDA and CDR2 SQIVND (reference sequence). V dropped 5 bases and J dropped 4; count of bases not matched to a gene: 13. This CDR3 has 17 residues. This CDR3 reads CASSPSPTSGRRYEQYF. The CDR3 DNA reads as TGTGCCAGTAGTCCTAGTCCTACTAGCGGGAGAAGATACGAGCAGTACTTC. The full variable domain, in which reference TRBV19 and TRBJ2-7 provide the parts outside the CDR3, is DGGITQSPKYLFRKEGQNVTLSCEQNLNHDAMYWYRQDPGQGLRLIYYSQIVNDFQKGDIAEGYSVSREKKESFPLTVTSAQKNPTAFYLCASSPSPTSGRRYEQYFGPGTRLTVT.

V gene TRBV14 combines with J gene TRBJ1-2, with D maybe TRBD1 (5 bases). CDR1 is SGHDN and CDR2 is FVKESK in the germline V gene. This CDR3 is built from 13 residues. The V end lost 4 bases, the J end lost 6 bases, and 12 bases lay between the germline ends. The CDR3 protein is CASSPGAGNGYTF. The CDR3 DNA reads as TGTGCCAGCAGCCCCGGGGCGGGGAATGGCTACACCTTC.